A selection of T cell receptor beta chains follows, all from one sample in a study of technical replicates of blood from a few donors. TCRdb's table, derived via immunoSEQ multiplex PCR, lists solely in-frame clones and lacks some. Of some 10,000 clones listed, 90% to 95% are singletons. Sequenced: PBMCs. These receptors were collected from a human donor in good health. Both conserved end residues are part of each CDR3. The order of the fields is D gene, V gene, CDR3 protein. The D gene is left open where the match is weak.

d_call: TRBD1; v_call: TRBV6-6; cdr3_aa: CASSNQQGAGFEPQHF
d_call: TRBD1; v_call: TRBV27; cdr3_aa: CASSFGQGPSTDTQYF
d_call: -; v_call: TRBV11-2; cdr3_aa: CASSLRGRTEAFF
d_call: TRBD1; v_call: TRBV19; cdr3_aa: CASSPGTGENNYGYTF
d_call: TRBD1; v_call: TRBV5-1; cdr3_aa: CASSSGQGETDTQYF
d_call: TRBD1; v_call: TRBV5-1; cdr3_aa: CASSGTGAETQYF
d_call: -; v_call: TRBV2; cdr3_aa: CASGSAETQYF
d_call: TRBD2; v_call: TRBV5-1; cdr3_aa: CASSPAGTSGIYEQYF
d_call: -; v_call: TRBV7-8; cdr3_aa: CASSLVEGINTEAFF
d_call: TRBD2; v_call: TRBV5-1; cdr3_aa: CASSRTSGSIEQYF
d_call: -; v_call: TRBV11-1; cdr3_aa: CASRLAAPPGNEQFF
d_call: TRBD2; v_call: TRBV5-1; cdr3_aa: CASSLGLAGALNEQFF
d_call: TRBD1; v_call: TRBV7-8; cdr3_aa: CASSTRTGVNTEAFF
d_call: -; v_call: TRBV14; cdr3_aa: CASSQTGTSLSGANVLTF
d_call: -; v_call: TRBV25-1; cdr3_aa: CASSEYTLSGGSTDTQYF
d_call: TRBD1; v_call: TRBV30; cdr3_aa: CAWSVGTGGTEAFF
d_call: -; v_call: TRBV10-3; cdr3_aa: CATRGVETEAFF
d_call: TRBD1; v_call: TRBV7-2; cdr3_aa: CASTLQGNQPQHF
d_call: -; v_call: TRBV28; cdr3_aa: CASSLGAGAGASYEQYF
d_call: TRBD1; v_call: TRBV4-1; cdr3_aa: CASSPDRGVGEKLFF
d_call: TRBD2; v_call: TRBV5-1; cdr3_aa: CASSLGAGEETGELFF
d_call: TRBD1; v_call: TRBV7-3; cdr3_aa: CASSTGTGSYNEQFF
d_call: TRBD1; v_call: TRBV27; cdr3_aa: CASSLGTGGNQPQHF
d_call: -; v_call: TRBV5-1; cdr3_aa: CASSPLGLPQETQYF
d_call: -; v_call: TRBV7-9; cdr3_aa: CASSSPGRGWNTGELFF
d_call: -; v_call: TRBV27; cdr3_aa: CASSTNSKDLHEQFF
d_call: TRBD1; v_call: TRBV7-6; cdr3_aa: CASSSNRDRRAWGYTF
d_call: -; v_call: TRBV6-5; cdr3_aa: CASSYSAGITDTQYF
d_call: -; v_call: TRBV18; cdr3_aa: CASSPPVEGRTYEQYF
d_call: -; v_call: TRBV4-2; cdr3_aa: CASSQPSGGMSSYNEQFF
d_call: TRBD1; v_call: TRBV10-3; cdr3_aa: CAAGTENTGELFF
d_call: -; v_call: TRBV27; cdr3_aa: CASSPTVAGEQYF
d_call: TRBD2; v_call: TRBV2; cdr3_aa: CASTPSGRGGTQYF
d_call: TRBD2; v_call: TRBV7-9; cdr3_aa: CASSPSGSKSYEQYF
d_call: TRBD1; v_call: TRBV28; cdr3_aa: CASSPPTGADGYTF
d_call: -; v_call: TRBV19; cdr3_aa: CASTPSSSGANVLTF
d_call: TRBD1; v_call: TRBV5-1; cdr3_aa: CASRPTGSDYGYTF
d_call: -; v_call: TRBV30; cdr3_aa: CAWSRRLGYTF
d_call: TRBD2; v_call: TRBV7-8; cdr3_aa: CASSLPPGLAGNSSYNEQFF
d_call: TRBD1; v_call: TRBV5-4; cdr3_aa: CASSIGGRYEQYF
d_call: TRBD1; v_call: TRBV11-3; cdr3_aa: CASKGTGKDTQYF
d_call: -; v_call: TRBV6-1; cdr3_aa: CASSWTQGGSYEQYF
d_call: -; v_call: TRBV19; cdr3_aa: CASSILGQYSNQPQHF
d_call: TRBD1; v_call: TRBV19; cdr3_aa: CASRQGRMEDTQYF
d_call: -; v_call: TRBV6-1; cdr3_aa: CASTGGTSSSYEQYF
d_call: -; v_call: TRBV19; cdr3_aa: CASSISARAYEQYF
d_call: -; v_call: TRBV2; cdr3_aa: CASSDSSEKLFF
d_call: -; v_call: TRBV21-1; cdr3_aa: CASSKWLAGFVTGELFF
d_call: -; v_call: TRBV29-1; cdr3_aa: CSAWGSQTTTSYEQYF
d_call: -; v_call: TRBV5-1; cdr3_aa: CASSLASGARNTGELFF
d_call: TRBD1; v_call: TRBV19; cdr3_aa: CASSTNRGRGYGYTF
d_call: -; v_call: TRBV5-4; cdr3_aa: CASSFAGMGSYEQYF
d_call: TRBD2; v_call: TRBV6-5; cdr3_aa: CASSPGTSGYGELFF
d_call: -; v_call: TRBV14; cdr3_aa: CASSQAQGYLEKLFF
d_call: TRBD1; v_call: TRBV29-1; cdr3_aa: CSGTGQDQETQYF